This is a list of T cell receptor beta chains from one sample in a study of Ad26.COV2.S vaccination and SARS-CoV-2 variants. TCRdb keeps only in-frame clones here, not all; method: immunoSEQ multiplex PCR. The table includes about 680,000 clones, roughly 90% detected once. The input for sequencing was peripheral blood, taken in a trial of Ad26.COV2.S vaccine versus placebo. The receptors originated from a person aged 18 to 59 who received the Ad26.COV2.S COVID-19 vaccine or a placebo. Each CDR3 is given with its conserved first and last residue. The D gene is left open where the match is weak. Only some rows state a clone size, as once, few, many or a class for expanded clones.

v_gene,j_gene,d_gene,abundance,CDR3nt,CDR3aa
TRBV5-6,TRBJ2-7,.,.,TGTGCCAGCAGCTTGGAGTCCAGCTCCTACGAGCAGTACTTC,CASSLESSSYEQYF
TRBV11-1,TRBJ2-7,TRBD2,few,TGTGCCAGCAGCTCTGGGGGACTAGCGGGAGTCGAGCAGTACTTC,CASSSGGLAGVEQYF
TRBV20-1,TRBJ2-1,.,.,TGCAGTGCTAGAGCTTACAATGAGCAGTTCTTC,CSARAYNEQFF
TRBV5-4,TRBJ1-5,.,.,TGTGCCAGCAGCTTGGGCCCCGGGGTAGGTCAGCCCCAGCATTTT,CASSLGPGVGQPQHF
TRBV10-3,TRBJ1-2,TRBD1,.,TGTGCCATCAAGGAGGGGACAGAGAAGGATGGCTACACCTTC,CAIKEGTEKDGYTF
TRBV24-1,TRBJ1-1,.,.,TGTGCCACCAGGGCCCCGGGGGGCTGGAACACTGAAGCTTTCTTT,CATRAPGGWNTEAFF
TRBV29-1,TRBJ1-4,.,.,TGCAGCGTTGAAGAGACGGGCGGATTGTTTTTT,CSVEETGGLFF
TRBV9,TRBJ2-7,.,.,TGTGCCAGCAGCGTAGAAGGTACCGAGCAGTACTTC,CASSVEGTEQYF
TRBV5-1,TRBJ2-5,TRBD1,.,TGCGCCAGCAGCTTGAGGGGGCAGCAAGAGACCCAGTACTTC,CASSLRGQQETQYF
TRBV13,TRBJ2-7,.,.,TGTGCCAGCAGCCGCCGCGACGGAACCTACGAGCAGTACTTC,CASSRRDGTYEQYF
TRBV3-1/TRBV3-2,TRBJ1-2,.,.,TGTGCCAGCAGCCAAGATCCGATCCCGGCAGGGCGACCTGGCTACACCTTC,CASSQDPIPAGRPGYTF
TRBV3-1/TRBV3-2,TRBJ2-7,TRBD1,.,TGTGCCAGCAGCCTTCGGGGCACAGGGGGAGCCTACGAGCAGTACTTC,CASSLRGTGGAYEQYF
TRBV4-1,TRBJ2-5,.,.,TGCGCCAGCAGCCAAAGAGAGGGACTACAGGGAGCAGGCAAAGAGACCCAGTACTTC,CASSQREGLQGAGKETQYF
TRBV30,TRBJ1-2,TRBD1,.,TGTGCCTGGAAACGGGACAGTACTAACTATGGCTACACCTTC,CAWKRDSTNYGYTF
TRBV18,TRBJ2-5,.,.,TGTGCCAGCTCACGCGACCTGGGGGGAAGAGGAGAGACCCAGTACTTC,CASSRDLGGRGETQYF
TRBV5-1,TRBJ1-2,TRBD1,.,TGCGCCAGCAGCTTAGGACAGGGGGCCAGTGGCTACACCTTC,CASSLGQGASGYTF
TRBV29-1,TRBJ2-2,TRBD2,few,TGCAGCGCCGAGCGGGGGGATTGGCCTCACGGGGAGCTGTTTTTT,CSAERGDWPHGELFF
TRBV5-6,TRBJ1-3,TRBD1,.,TGTGCCAGCAGCTTGCGCGGACAGGGGGTTGGAAACACCATATATTTT,CASSLRGQGVGNTIYF
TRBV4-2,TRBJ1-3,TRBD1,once,TGTGCCAGCAGCCAAGACAGGAGGGGACAGGGCTCTGGAAACACCATATATTTT,CASSQDRRGQGSGNTIYF
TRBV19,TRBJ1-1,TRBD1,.,TGTGCCAGTAGTCCTCAAGCGGGACAGCGGAGTGAAGCTTTCTTT,CASSPQAGQRSEAFF
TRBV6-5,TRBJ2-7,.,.,TGTGCCAGCAGTTACTCCAGGGGCTACACCTACGAGCAGTACTTC,CASSYSRGYTYEQYF
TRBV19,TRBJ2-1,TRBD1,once,TGTGCCAGTAGTAGAAACAGGGGCGGCTACAATGAGCAGTTCTTC,CASSRNRGGYNEQFF
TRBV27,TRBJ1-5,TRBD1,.,TGTGCCAGCAGTTTAGGGGCAGGGGGTGATCAGCCCCAGCATTTT,CASSLGAGGDQPQHF
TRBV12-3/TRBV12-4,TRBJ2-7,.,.,TGTGCCAGCAGTTTAGGACTGCAATACGAGCAGTACTTC,CASSLGLQYEQYF
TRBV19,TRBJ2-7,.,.,TGTGCCAGTAGTATGTTACAGGGCTACGAGCAGTACTTC,CASSMLQGYEQYF
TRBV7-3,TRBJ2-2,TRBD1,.,TGTGCCAGCAGCCCGGGACAGTGGACCGGGGAGCTGTTTTTT,CASSPGQWTGELFF
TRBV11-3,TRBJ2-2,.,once,TGTGCCAGCAGCCAGACCGGGGTGGCCGGGGAGCTGTTTTTT,CASSQTGVAGELFF
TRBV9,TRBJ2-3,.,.,TGTGCCAGCAGCGTAGGGGGCACAGATACGCAGTATTTT,CASSVGGTDTQYF
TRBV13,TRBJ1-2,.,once,TGTGCCAGCAGCTTAGTTGGGGGGCTCGGTGGCTACACCTTC,CASSLVGGLGGYTF
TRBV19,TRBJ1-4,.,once,TGTGCCAGTGCCCCACAGGGCGGAAAACTGTTTTTT,CASAPQGGKLFF
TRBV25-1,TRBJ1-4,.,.,TGTGCCAGCAGTGACGATAGAGGTAATGAAAAACTGTTTTTT,CASSDDRGNEKLFF
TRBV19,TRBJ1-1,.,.,TGTGCCACCGTGGGGGCGGGGAACACTGAAGCTTTCTTT,CATVGAGNTEAFF
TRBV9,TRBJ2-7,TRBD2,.,TGTGCCAGCAGCATCGGGACTAGCGGGAGCGGGGGATTCTACGAGCAGTACTTC,CASSIGTSGSGGFYEQYF
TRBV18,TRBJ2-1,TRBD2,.,TGTGCCAGCTCACCACCTGTAGCGGGAGGGCGTGTGGGTGAGCAGTTCTTC,CASSPPVAGGRVGEQFF
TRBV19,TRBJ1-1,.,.,TGTGCCAGTAGTGACCCCCGGGCCTCGGTTACGAACACTGAAGCTTTCTTT,CASSDPRASVTNTEAFF
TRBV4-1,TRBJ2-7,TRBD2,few,TGCGCCAGCAGCCAAGATAGGACTAGTTCCTACGAGCAGTACTTC,CASSQDRTSSYEQYF